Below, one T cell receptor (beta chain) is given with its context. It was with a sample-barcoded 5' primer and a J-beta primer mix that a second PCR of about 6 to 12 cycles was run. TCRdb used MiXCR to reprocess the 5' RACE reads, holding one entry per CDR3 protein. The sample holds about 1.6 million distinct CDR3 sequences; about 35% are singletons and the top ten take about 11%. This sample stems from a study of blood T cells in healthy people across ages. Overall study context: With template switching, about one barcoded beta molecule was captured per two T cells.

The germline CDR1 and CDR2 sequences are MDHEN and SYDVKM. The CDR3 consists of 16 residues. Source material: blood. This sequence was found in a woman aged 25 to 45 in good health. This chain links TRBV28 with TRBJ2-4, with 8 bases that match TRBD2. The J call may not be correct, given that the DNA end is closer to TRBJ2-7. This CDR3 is CASSPLGTSTGHEQYF. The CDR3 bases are TGTGCCAGCAGCCCGTTGGGGACTAGTACAGGCCACGAGCAGTACTTC.